This paragraph reports one T cell receptor (beta chain). TCRdb re-derived calls from the 5' RACE reads in MiXCR, one entry per CDR3 protein. The data contain more than 65,000 distinct CDR3 sequences, roughly 13% of them singletons. This entry belongs to a study of early T cells in non-severe SARS-CoV-2 infection. Study-level background: It was bulk RNA from unsorted whole blood that was sequenced, and the chains were unpaired.

The receptor comes from an adult who was a healthcare worker with PCR-confirmed SARS-CoV-2 infection or an uninfected control (not recorded which). Sample: whole blood.

CDR3 sequence reads: CASSEYTWDPSLGQFF. CDR3 sequence (DNA): TGTGCCAGCAGTGAATATACATGGGACCCAAGTTTGGGTCAGTTCTTC. V and J are TRBV25-1 and TRBJ2-1; D assignment may be TRBD1 or TRBD2 (5 bases each). The CDR3 is 16 residues long. V gave up 0 bases and J gave up 13 bases, with 22 bases separating them. CDR1 and CDR2 (germline): MGHDK, SYGVNS.